Listed below are T cell receptor beta chains from one sample, sequenced in a study of blood T cell repertoires in COVID-19. Sequenced by immunoSEQ multiplex PCR; TCRdb stores in-frame clones only, minus some. The table shows some 110,000 clones, with 70% to 75% occurring only once. The sequenced material came from peripheral blood. The receptors come from a man older than 75 with COVID-19, enrolled during active disease. The CDR3 runs from the conserved cysteine through the conserved F or W. The D gene is left open where the match is weak. Only some rows state a clone size, as once, few, many or a class for expanded clones.

v_call: TRBV11-2
clone_size: -
cdr3_length: 13
j_call: TRBJ2-7
d_call: -
cdr3_aa: CASSLSPDLEQYF
cdr3_nt: TGTGCCAGCAGCTTATCACCAGATCTCGAGCAGTACTTC

v_call: TRBV7-9
clone_size: -
cdr3_length: 15
j_call: TRBJ2-5
d_call: -
cdr3_aa: CASSPLGAVQETQYF
cdr3_nt: TGTGCCAGCAGCCCTTTAGGAGCTGTCCAAGAGACCCAGTACTTC

v_call: TRBV7-9
clone_size: -
cdr3_length: 14
j_call: TRBJ2-7
d_call: -
cdr3_aa: CASSLVGGVAEQYF
cdr3_nt: TGTGCCAGCAGCTTGGTGGGCGGGGTGGCGGAGCAGTACTTC

v_call: TRBV4-3
clone_size: -
cdr3_length: 14
j_call: TRBJ2-5
d_call: TRBD2
cdr3_aa: CASSQETGGKTQYF
cdr3_nt: TGCGCCAGCAGCCAAGAAACGGGGGGAAAGACCCAGTACTTC

v_call: TRBV7-2
clone_size: -
cdr3_length: 17
j_call: TRBJ1-5
d_call: -
cdr3_aa: CASSLGGTLTTNQPQHF
cdr3_nt: TGTGCCAGCAGCTTAGGTGGGACACTTACTACCAATCAGCCCCAGCATTTT

v_call: TRBV5-4
clone_size: -
cdr3_length: 14
j_call: TRBJ2-4
d_call: TRBD2
cdr3_aa: CASSLGLARNIQYF
cdr3_nt: TGTGCCAGCAGCTTGGGACTAGCGAGAAACATTCAGTACTTC

v_call: TRBV18
clone_size: -
cdr3_length: 14
j_call: TRBJ2-5
d_call: -
cdr3_aa: CASSPGTPEETQYF
cdr3_nt: TGTGCCAGCTCCCCCGGGACTCCTGAAGAGACCCAGTACTTC

v_call: TRBV29-1
clone_size: -
cdr3_length: 12
j_call: TRBJ2-1
d_call: TRBD2
cdr3_aa: CSATSGYNEQFF
cdr3_nt: TGCAGCGCGACTAGCGGCTACAATGAGCAGTTCTTC

v_call: TRBV6-5
clone_size: -
cdr3_length: 14
j_call: TRBJ1-1
d_call: TRBD1
cdr3_aa: CASSFGQGNTEAFF
cdr3_nt: TGTGCCAGCAGTTTCGGACAGGGGAACACTGAAGCTTTCTTT

v_call: TRBV11-3
clone_size: -
cdr3_length: 12
j_call: TRBJ2-7
d_call: -
cdr3_aa: CASSAGSYEQYF
cdr3_nt: TGTGCCAGCAGCGCGGGATCTTACGAGCAGTACTTC

v_call: TRBV5-8
clone_size: -
cdr3_length: 14
j_call: TRBJ1-5
d_call: TRBD1
cdr3_aa: CASSRQGGNQPQHF
cdr3_nt: TGTGCCAGCAGCCGACAGGGGGGCAATCAGCCCCAGCATTTT

v_call: TRBV5-4
clone_size: once
cdr3_length: 15
j_call: TRBJ2-2
d_call: -
cdr3_aa: CASSSSRSNTGELFF
cdr3_nt: TGTGCCAGCAGCTCATCTAGGTCGAACACCGGGGAGCTGTTTTTT

v_call: TRBV7-2
clone_size: -
cdr3_length: 11
j_call: TRBJ2-5
d_call: -
cdr3_aa: CASSIRETQYF
cdr3_nt: TGTGCCAGCAGCATTCGGGAGACCCAGTACTTC

v_call: TRBV5-4
clone_size: -
cdr3_length: 12
j_call: TRBJ2-7
d_call: -
cdr3_aa: CASSSRDSGQYF
cdr3_nt: TGTGCCAGCAGCTCCCGGGACTCGGGGCAGTACTTC

v_call: TRBV28
clone_size: -
cdr3_length: 13
j_call: TRBJ1-2
d_call: -
cdr3_aa: CASSLYRDYGYTF
cdr3_nt: TGTGCCAGCAGTTTATACAGGGACTATGGCTACACCTTC

v_call: TRBV5-6
clone_size: -
cdr3_length: 15
j_call: TRBJ2-1
d_call: -
cdr3_aa: CASSLLGGAYNEQFF
cdr3_nt: TGTGCCAGCAGCTTACTCGGGGGTGCCTACAATGAGCAGTTCTTC

v_call: TRBV7-2
clone_size: -
cdr3_length: 13
j_call: TRBJ1-2
d_call: -
cdr3_aa: CASSFYGEFGYTF
cdr3_nt: TGTGCCAGCAGCTTTTACGGGGAGTTCGGCTACACCTTC

v_call: TRBV6-5
clone_size: -
cdr3_length: 14
j_call: TRBJ1-5
d_call: -
cdr3_aa: CASSSRVFNQPQHF
cdr3_nt: TGTGCCAGCAGCTCCCGGGTGTTCAATCAGCCCCAGCATTTT

v_call: TRBV6-1
clone_size: -
cdr3_length: 16
j_call: TRBJ1-5
d_call: -
cdr3_aa: CASSELSTHSNQPQHF
cdr3_nt: TGTGCCAGCAGTGAACTGAGTACCCATAGCAATCAGCCCCAGCATTTT

v_call: TRBV7-9
clone_size: few
cdr3_length: 17
j_call: TRBJ1-1
d_call: -
cdr3_aa: CASSLGAGAGMSTEAFF
cdr3_nt: TGTGCCAGCAGCTTAGGGGCAGGGGCAGGGATGAGCACTGAAGCTTTCTTT

v_call: TRBV24-1
clone_size: -
cdr3_length: 14
j_call: TRBJ2-5
d_call: TRBD1
cdr3_aa: CATSLQGAQETQYF
cdr3_nt: TGTGCCACCAGTCTCCAGGGGGCCCAAGAGACCCAGTACTTC

v_call: TRBV2
clone_size: -
cdr3_length: 16
j_call: TRBJ2-1
d_call: TRBD2
cdr3_aa: CASSESISGTYNEQFF
cdr3_nt: TGTGCCAGCAGTGAGTCCATAAGCGGGACTTACAATGAGCAGTTCTTC

v_call: TRBV6-5
clone_size: -
cdr3_length: 14
j_call: TRBJ2-5
d_call: -
cdr3_aa: CASSYSDTQETQYF
cdr3_nt: TGTGCCAGCAGTTACTCGGACACTCAAGAGACCCAGTACTTC

v_call: TRBV7-2
clone_size: few
cdr3_length: 15
j_call: TRBJ2-7
d_call: TRBD1
cdr3_aa: CASSPGTGSGYEQYF
cdr3_nt: TGTGCCAGCAGCCCAGGGACAGGGTCGGGCTACGAGCAGTACTTC

v_call: TRBV5-1
clone_size: -
cdr3_length: 14
j_call: TRBJ2-7
d_call: -
cdr3_aa: CASSLTSLSGEQYF
cdr3_nt: TGCGCCAGCAGCTTGACTAGCTTGAGTGGCGAGCAGTACTTC

v_call: TRBV29-1
clone_size: -
cdr3_length: 12
j_call: TRBJ2-5
d_call: -
cdr3_aa: CSVVDGQETQYF
cdr3_nt: TGCAGCGTTGTAGACGGCCAAGAGACCCAGTACTTC

v_call: TRBV4-2
clone_size: few
cdr3_length: 16
j_call: TRBJ2-3
d_call: TRBD2
cdr3_aa: CASSQEEWEGSDTQYF
cdr3_nt: TGTGCCAGCAGCCAGGAGGAGTGGGAGGGGTCAGATACGCAGTATTTT

v_call: TRBV28
clone_size: few
cdr3_length: 18
j_call: TRBJ1-6
d_call: TRBD1
cdr3_aa: CASSLLDPGQGARSPLHF
cdr3_nt: TGTGCCAGCAGTTTATTAGATCCTGGGCAGGGGGCTAGATCACCCCTCCACTTT

v_call: TRBV7-7
clone_size: -
cdr3_length: 17
j_call: TRBJ1-1
d_call: TRBD1
cdr3_aa: CASSPLGGTAMNTEAFF
cdr3_nt: TGTGCTAGCAGCCCCCTAGGTGGGACAGCCATGAACACTGAAGCTTTCTTT

v_call: TRBV28
clone_size: few
cdr3_length: 14
j_call: TRBJ2-5
d_call: TRBD1
cdr3_aa: CASSPGTVGQTQYF
cdr3_nt: TGTGCCAGCAGTCCGGGGACAGTGGGGCAGACCCAGTACTTC

v_call: TRBV5-6
clone_size: -
cdr3_length: 15
j_call: TRBJ2-7
d_call: -
cdr3_aa: CASSLLRDTSYEQYF
cdr3_nt: TGTGCCAGCAGCTTGCTCCGGGACACTAGCTACGAGCAGTACTTC

v_call: TRBV5-1
clone_size: once
cdr3_length: 13
j_call: TRBJ1-1
d_call: -
cdr3_aa: CASSSRSNTEAFF
cdr3_nt: TGCGCCAGCAGCTCCCGGTCGAACACTGAAGCTTTCTTT

v_call: TRBV18
clone_size: -
cdr3_length: 13
j_call: TRBJ2-1
d_call: -
cdr3_aa: CASSLVPGNEQFF
cdr3_nt: TGTGCCAGCTCACTCGTCCCGGGCAATGAGCAGTTCTTC

v_call: TRBV11-2
clone_size: -
cdr3_length: 15
j_call: TRBJ2-2
d_call: -
cdr3_aa: CASSFGTTNTGELFF
cdr3_nt: TGTGCCAGCAGCTTTGGGACAACGAACACCGGGGAGCTGTTTTTT

v_call: TRBV28
clone_size: once
cdr3_length: 15
j_call: TRBJ1-2
d_call: -
cdr3_aa: CASSPPSTDLRGYTF
cdr3_nt: TGTGCCAGCAGTCCACCGTCGACAGACCTTCGGGGCTACACCTTC

v_call: TRBV2
clone_size: -
cdr3_length: 15
j_call: TRBJ1-3
d_call: TRBD1
cdr3_aa: CASSNYRGLGNTIYF
cdr3_nt: TGTGCCAGCAGTAATTACAGGGGCCTTGGAAACACCATATATTTT

v_call: TRBV3-1/TRBV3-2
clone_size: -
cdr3_length: 14
j_call: TRBJ2-1
d_call: TRBD2
cdr3_aa: CASSQEGGAGGQFF
cdr3_nt: TGTGCCAGCAGCCAAGAGGGGGGAGCGGGAGGGCAGTTCTTC

v_call: TRBV6-4
clone_size: -
cdr3_length: 13
j_call: TRBJ1-2
d_call: -
cdr3_aa: CASSEFGGRGYTF
cdr3_nt: TGTGCCAGCAGTGAATTCGGCGGGAGAGGCTACACCTTC

v_call: TRBV14
clone_size: -
cdr3_length: 19
j_call: TRBJ1-2
d_call: TRBD1
cdr3_aa: CASSQEVGTGDEYNYGYTF
cdr3_nt: TGTGCCAGCAGCCAAGAAGTGGGGACAGGGGACGAATATAACTATGGCTACACCTTC

v_call: TRBV9
clone_size: once
cdr3_length: 13
j_call: TRBJ1-2
d_call: TRBD1
cdr3_aa: CTSSTGQRYGYTF
cdr3_nt: TGTACCAGCAGCACGGGACAGAGATATGGCTACACCTTC

v_call: TRBV5-1
clone_size: -
cdr3_length: 13
j_call: TRBJ2-3
d_call: TRBD2
cdr3_aa: CASGTSPSDTQYF
cdr3_nt: TGCGCCAGCGGGACTAGCCCCTCGGATACGCAGTATTTT

v_call: TRBV9
clone_size: -
cdr3_length: 16
j_call: TRBJ2-3
d_call: -
cdr3_aa: CASSLAVSPSTDTQYF
cdr3_nt: TGTGCCAGCAGCCTCGCGGTTAGCCCTAGCACAGATACGCAGTATTTT

v_call: TRBV9
clone_size: -
cdr3_length: 15
j_call: TRBJ2-3
d_call: TRBD2
cdr3_aa: CASSVEAGGLDTQYF
cdr3_nt: TGTGCCAGCAGCGTAGAAGCGGGAGGCCTAGATACGCAGTATTTT

v_call: TRBV1
clone_size: -
cdr3_length: 17
j_call: TRBJ1-3
d_call: -
cdr3_aa: CTSSRTVGNREQDTIYF
cdr3_nt: TGCACCAGCAGCCGGACTGTGGGGAACAGGGAGCAGGACACCATATATTTT

v_call: TRBV28
clone_size: -
cdr3_length: 15
j_call: TRBJ2-7
d_call: -
cdr3_aa: CASSSPHSGTYEQYF
cdr3_nt: TGTGCCAGCAGTTCCCCTCACTCAGGAACCTACGAGCAGTACTTC

v_call: TRBV5-1
clone_size: -
cdr3_length: 16
j_call: TRBJ2-2
d_call: -
cdr3_aa: CASSWSASSYTGELFF
cdr3_nt: TGCGCCAGCAGCTGGTCGGCTAGCAGCTACACCGGGGAGCTGTTTTTT

v_call: TRBV27
clone_size: few
cdr3_length: 15
j_call: TRBJ1-4
d_call: TRBD1
cdr3_aa: CASSSLGTGNEKLFF
cdr3_nt: TGTGCCAGCAGTAGTCTTGGGACAGGGAATGAAAAACTGTTTTTT

v_call: TRBV4-1
clone_size: few
cdr3_length: 15
j_call: TRBJ2-3
d_call: -
cdr3_aa: CASSQDASMGPPQYF
cdr3_nt: TGCGCCAGCAGCCAAGATGCCTCGATGGGGCCACCGCAGTATTTT

v_call: TRBV28
clone_size: -
cdr3_length: 14
j_call: TRBJ1-5
d_call: TRBD1
cdr3_aa: CASSLTGKRQPQHF
cdr3_nt: TGTGCCAGCAGTTTGACAGGGAAGAGGCAGCCCCAGCATTTT

v_call: TRBV2
clone_size: -
cdr3_length: 13
j_call: TRBJ1-2
d_call: -
cdr3_aa: CASSPQGPYGYTF
cdr3_nt: TGTGCCAGCAGTCCACAGGGACCCTATGGCTACACCTTC

v_call: TRBV2
clone_size: -
cdr3_length: 13
j_call: TRBJ2-7
d_call: TRBD1
cdr3_aa: CASSYRGDYEQYF
cdr3_nt: TGTGCCAGCAGTTACAGGGGGGACTACGAGCAGTACTTC

v_call: TRBV6-5
clone_size: -
cdr3_length: 15
j_call: TRBJ1-5
d_call: -
cdr3_aa: CASSSLRTRDQPQHF
cdr3_nt: TGTGCCAGCAGTTCCCTCCGGACACGGGATCAGCCCCAGCATTTT